What follows is one TCR beta chain and its context. Germline V lookup: CDR1 PRHDT, CDR2 FYEKMQ (reference sequence). The CDR3 length is 16 residues. V dropped 0 bases and J dropped 8; count of bases not matched to a gene: 6. The sample is drawn from a study of cytomegalovirus exposure and HLA in healthy donors. The study ran its PCR with 60 Vbeta and 13 Jbeta primers. TCRdb keeps only in-frame clones here, not all; method: immunoSEQ multiplex PCR. The data hold about 160,000 clones, with 70% to 75% observed a single time. The genes are TRBV13 and TRBJ2-1; 11 nucleotides match TRBD2. The sample comprised PBMCs. The sequence came from a man aged 18 to 29 in good health and CMV-seropositive. The CDR3, as DNA: TGTGCCAGCAGCTTAGGGGCTAGCGGGAGGAGGGATGAGCAGTTCTTC. This codes for CASSLGASGRRDEQFF.